These 23 T cell receptor beta chains were all obtained from the same sample, sequenced in a study of identical twins. One entry per CDR3 protein results from TCRdb running MiXCR on the 5' RACE reads. The data hold a few hundred thousand distinct CDR3 sequences, with 9% observed a single time. The material sequenced was naive T cells sorted from blood. Receptors were obtained from a woman between 50 and 59 years old in good health.

The rearrangement joins TRBV7-9 to TRBJ2-7; a possible D gene is TRBD1 (6 bases). Germline V CDR1 and CDR2: SEHNR, FQNEAQ (reference sequence). V lost 5 bases and J lost 6, with 17 bases in between. This CDR3 comprises 14 residues. CDR3 coding DNA: TGTGCCAGCAGCGCCCCGACAGGTCGGGGCGAGCAGTACTTC. Protein product: CASSAPTGRGEQYF.

The sample holds many counts of this clonotype. The V and J genes are TRBV15 and TRBJ2-1, with 10 bases identical to TRBD1. Germline loops: CDR1 LNHNV, CDR2 YYDKDF (reference sequence). The CDR3 spans 15 residues. J gave up 4 bases and V 3 bases, and 3 bases lay outside the gene matches. This CDR3 reads CATSSRDRGYNEQFF. CDR3 nucleotide sequence: TGTGCCACCAGCAGCCGGGACAGGGGATACAATGAGCAGTTCTTC.

Comment on this clonotype: The junction shows a germline mismatch at one end, possibly a read error. This sequence joins TRBV20-1 and TRBJ2-7, with a possible D match to TRBD1 (7 bases). The CDR3 spans 12 residues. CDR1 and CDR2 from the germline V gene are DFQATT and SNEGSKA (reference sequence). Here the CDR3 reads CSALRGAIKQNF. CDR3 DNA sequence: TGCAGTGCTCTCAGGGGGGCCATCAAGCAGAACTTC.

A few counts support this clonotype. V and J are TRBV24-1 and TRBJ2-3; tentative D call: TRBD1 (6 bases). The CDR3 has 16 residues. Trimming took off 4 bases at V and 2 bases at J, with 15 bases between the two ends. The germline V gene has CDR1 KGHDR and CDR2 SFDVKD. CDR3 DNA: TGTGCCACCAGTGAGCAGGGGCGATTACCCACAGATACGCAGTATTTT. It translates to CATSEQGRLPTDTQYF.

The chain joins TRBV10-3 to TRBJ2-1; the D gene is possibly TRBD1 (6 bases). Trimming stripped 11 bases from V and 8 bases from J, with 13 bases between. The germline V gene encodes CDR1 ENHRY and CDR2 SYGVKD. This CDR3 is 11 amino acids long. The CDR3 DNA reads as TGTGCCGCCTCGAAGGGGGATGAGCAGTTCTTC. Translation: CAASKGDEQFF.

In its sample, this clonotype was seen a few times. The V and J genes are TRBV20-1 and TRBJ2-3; 10 bases are shared with TRBD2. Per germline, CDR1 DFQATT and CDR2 SNEGSKA (reference sequence). The CDR3 contains 16 residues. The V and J ends lost 3 bases and 5 bases, in that order; junction bases with no gene match: 11. Here the CDR3 reads CSASPGLANKGDTQYF. The CDR3, as DNA: TGCAGTGCTAGCCCGGGACTAGCGAACAAGGGAGATACGCAGTATTTT.

This clonotype has ten or more counts. This chain connects TRBV12-3 or TRBV12-4 to TRBJ2-1; D perhaps matches TRBD2 (6 bases). Between the trimmed V and J ends, which lost 3 bases and 9 bases, there was a span of 6 bases. CDR3 length: 11 amino acids. The CDR3 DNA sequence: TGTGCCAGCAGTTTCGGGGGTGAGCAGTTCTTC. Its protein product is CASSFGGEQFF.

The chain combines TRBV14 with TRBJ1-1, with D possibly TRBD1 on 5 matching bases. The CDR3 spans 15 residues. V was cut by 2 bases and J by 1 base, with 11 bases left in between. The germline V gene encodes CDR1 SGHDN and CDR2 FVKESK. The CDR3: CASSQSTGWNTEAFF. In DNA form, the CDR3 reads TGTGCCAGCAGCCAATCCACAGGTTGGAACACTGAAGCTTTCTTT.

This clonotype turned up a few times. The chain joins TRBV29-1 to TRBJ2-5; TRBD1 might be the D (5 bases). CDR3 length: 14 residues. Trimming stripped 6 bases from V and 5 bases from J, with 19 bases between. Per the germline V gene, CDR1 is SQVTM and CDR2 is ANQGSEA. CDR3 bases: TGCAGCGTCCAGGGTAGGGTCCGTGGGGAGACCCAGTACTTC. Protein: CSVQGRVRGETQYF.

The genes are TRBV27 and TRBJ2-2; D not resolved. Trimming took 3 bases from V and 6 from J, leaving 14 bases between them. Germline V gives CDR1 MNHEY, CDR2 SMNVEV (reference sequence). The CDR3 has 15 residues. CDR3 residues: CASSLKKGWAGELFF. The DNA for the CDR3 is TGTGCCAGCAGTTTGAAGAAGGGCTGGGCCGGGGAGCTGTTTTTT.

In this sample, this clonotype turned up once. The gene calls are TRBV29-1 and TRBJ2-5; 7 bases align to TRBD1. In germline, CDR1 is SQVTM, CDR2 ANQGSEA. The V segment lost 3 bases and the J segment 5 bases; nucleotides outside the gene matches: 6. This CDR3 is 13 amino acids long. DNA for the CDR3: TGCAGCGTTGATCAGGGGGTGGGGGAGACCCAGTACTTC. The encoded protein is CSVDQGVGETQYF.

This clonotype was seen more than once but under ten times. The rearrangement uses TRBV3-1 and TRBJ2-2, with 9 nucleotides matching TRBD1. J gave up 3 bases and V 6 bases, and 8 bases lay outside the gene matches. The CDR3 consists of 16 residues. Germline-derived CDR1 and CDR2 are LGHDT and YNNKEL (reference sequence). The DNA of the CDR3 is TGTGCCAGCAGAAGCACAGGGGGCGCGTACACCGGGGAGCTGTTTTTT. Translating gives CASRSTGGAYTGELFF.

This chain uses TRBV20-1 with TRBJ1-6; tentatively, D is TRBD1 (6 bases). Looked up from germline, CDR1 is DFQATT and CDR2 is SNEGSKA (reference sequence). The V end was cut by 3 bases, the J end by 10 bases, with 16 bases between. This CDR3 spans 14 amino acids. The CDR3 region is CSASVARGGSPLHF. The CDR3 DNA follows: TGCAGTGCTAGTGTCGCCAGGGGCGGCTCACCCCTCCACTTT.

This clonotype was seen more than once but under ten times. The chain carries TRBV5-1 and TRBJ2-7; 7 bases agree with TRBD1. Germline trimming cut 5 bases from V and 2 bases from J; bases unmatched to any gene: 4. Germline CDR1 reads SGHRS; CDR2 reads YFSETQ. The CDR3 spans 13 residues. The CDR3 nucleotides are TGCGCCAGCAGGGGACAGACCACCTACGAGCAGTACTTC. Translation gives CASRGQTTYEQYF.

The chain has TRBV5-1 and TRBJ2-2, with a weak D call TRBD1 (6 bases). There are 16 residues in the CDR3. V lost 2 bases and J lost 0, with 11 bases in between. Germline CDR1 is SGHRS and CDR2 is YFSETQ. CDR3 amino acids: CASSFQGSANTGELFF. DNA of the CDR3: TGCGCCAGCAGCTTTCAGGGGAGCGCGAACACCGGGGAGCTGTTTTTT.

The chain combines TRBV3-1 with TRBJ2-1; a weak D match, TRBD2 (5 bases). Between the trimmed V and J ends, which lost 3 bases and 0 bases, there was a span of 12 bases. The germline V gene encodes CDR1 LGHDT and CDR2 YNNKEL (reference sequence). The CDR3 totals 16 residues. The CDR3 sequence: CASSQPRRSSYNEQFF. The CDR3 DNA reads TGTGCCAGCAGCCAGCCCCGGAGGAGCTCCTACAATGAGCAGTTCTTC.

This rearrangement joins TRBV12-5 to TRBJ1-4; D may be TRBD1 (6 bases). Deletions cut 6 bases from V and 5 bases from J, with 13 bases between. Germline CDR1 LGHNT, CDR2 FRNRAP. This CDR3 comprises 14 residues. As DNA, the CDR3 is TGTGCTAGTGGCCACAGGGAGCAAAATGAAAAACTGTTTTTT. Translating gives CASGHREQNEKLFF.

The rearrangement links TRBV6-5 to TRBJ2-1; TRBD1 matches 7 bases. After removal of 5 bases from V and 12 bases from J, the junction contained 4 bases not matched to a gene. The CDR3 is 11 amino acids. Germline V gives CDR1 MNHEY, CDR2 SVGAGI. CDR3 in DNA: TGTGCCAGCAGTACAGGGGCCTGGCAGTTCTTC. This codes for CASSTGAWQFF.

This chain connects TRBV7-6 to TRBJ2-1; D may be TRBD2 (5 bases). Trimming pared 2 bases from V and 6 bases from J, leaving 17 bases between. This CDR3 has 16 amino acids. Germline V CDR1 and CDR2: SGHVS, FNYEAQ. For the CDR3, the DNA is TGTGCCAGCAGCTTATTTGCCGGGGAGTTGGGCAATGAGCAGTTCTTC. It is translated as CASSLFAGELGNEQFF.

The V gene is TRBV7-2, the J gene TRBJ1-2; D gene ambiguous. This CDR3 comprises 13 residues. Germline values: CDR1 SGHTA, CDR2 FQGNSA. The V end was cut by 1 base, the J end by 8 bases, with 11 bases between. DNA of the CDR3: TGTGCCAGCAGCTTAGGCCCCCGGAGAGGCTACACCTTC. This codes for CASSLGPRRGYTF.

This clonotype was seen more than once but under ten times. The rearrangement joins TRBV27 to TRBJ2-2; 9 bases map to TRBD2. The germline V gene encodes CDR1 MNHEY and CDR2 SMNVEV (reference sequence). After removal of 10 bases from V and 7 bases from J, the junction contained 13 bases not matched to a gene. The CDR3 spans 15 residues. The CDR3 coding sequence is TGTGCCACCACAGGGCTGGGACTAGCTGGCGGGGAGCTGTTTTTT. Its translation: CATTGLGLAGGELFF.

This clonotype was counted only a few times. The rearrangement links TRBV2 to TRBJ1-2; tentatively, D is TRBD1 (6 bases). From germline, CDR1 is SNHLY and CDR2 FYNNEI. Trimming removed 3 bases from V and 4 bases from J, with 15 bases in between. CDR3 length: 15 amino acids. The CDR3 coding sequence is TGTGCCAGCAGTGACCCGGGGGCACCCCTCTATGGCTACACCTTC. Residues: CASSDPGAPLYGYTF.

This clonotype occurred many times. The chain employs TRBV28 and TRBJ2-1, with D perhaps matching TRBD2 (5 bases). Germline assignment: CDR1 MDHEN and CDR2 SYDVKM. The V end was cut by 3 bases, the J end by 9 bases, with 6 bases between. The CDR3 extends over 11 amino acids. CDR3 DNA sequence: TGTGCCAGCAGTTTGAGCGGTGAGCAGTTCTTC. Amino acid sequence: CASSLSGEQFF.